This TCR beta chain emerged from a study of T cell repertoires in cytomegalovirus infection (dated by TCRdb to between 2017 and 2020). In terms of the full investigation: The peptide stimulations were aimed at well-studied HLA-B-restricted epitopes as well as recently identified HLA-C-restricted CMV epitopes, whose presentation resists viral immunomodulation. Because public TCR beta signatures pointed to carriage of CMV infection together with the matching HLA type, the HLA type of each donor mattered for the analysis. Points the paper makes about the study in general: Cumulative frequency of public TCR beta family members discriminated carriers of CMV infection plus the relevant HLA type in this cohort and an independent approximately 360-donor cohort. In the ex vivo response, HLA-C-restricted CMV-specific TCR beta clonotypes were dominant, and in two of eight donors the single most frequent clonotype came from this HLA-C-restricted group.

Sequencing relied on an Illumina HiSeq 1500. TCRdb handled the public reads itself, with Q25 trimming in fastp and clone calling in MiXCR, and kept productive beta chains. Each CDR3 protein appears once, grouped with its most common genes and DNA. The sample table lists 50,000 to 65,000 distinct CDR3 sequences, around 18% of them with a count of one. The ten largest clones take up less than 70% of the sample. CDR1 LGHNA and CDR2 YNFKEQ were looked up in the germline V gene. V gives up 10 bases and J gives up 5 bases, and the segment between their germline ends measures 11 bases. From the cysteine through the phenylalanine, the CDR3 covers 11 amino acids. The entry retains the CDR3 DNA only, 33 bases that are in frame from base 1. This specimen's treatment or condition label, interpreted: in vitro stimulation with specific CMV peptide epitopes to enrich CMV-specific T cells. In regard to this clonotype: The antigen it binds to is not known. Per-nucleotide qualities are absent, and no much larger clonotype sits a single base away.

The TCR originated in a human donor in good health (CMV status not recorded). Some clones in this sample may be carry-over from other donors' samples. The sequence joins TRBV4-2 to TRBJ1-2; a tentative D call is TRBD1 (5 bases match). The sample in question was CD8+ T cells from cultured PBMCs, obtained from culture after CMV antigen stimulation. The base sequence is TGTGCCACCGACGGGACTTATGGCTACACCTTC. This is translated as CATDGTYGYTF.